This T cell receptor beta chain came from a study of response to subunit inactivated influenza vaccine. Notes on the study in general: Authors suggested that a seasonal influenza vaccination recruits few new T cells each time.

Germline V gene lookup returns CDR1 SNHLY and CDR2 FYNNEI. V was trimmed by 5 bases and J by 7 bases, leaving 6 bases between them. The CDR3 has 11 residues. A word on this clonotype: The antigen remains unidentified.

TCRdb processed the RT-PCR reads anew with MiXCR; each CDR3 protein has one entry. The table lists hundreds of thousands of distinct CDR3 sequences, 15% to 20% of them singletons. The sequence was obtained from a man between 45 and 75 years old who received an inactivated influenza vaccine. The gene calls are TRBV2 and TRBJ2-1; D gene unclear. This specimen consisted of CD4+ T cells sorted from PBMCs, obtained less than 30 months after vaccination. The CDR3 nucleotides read TGTGCCAGCAGTCCTATGAATGAGCAGTTCTTC. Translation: CASSPMNEQFF.